What follows are 23 T cell receptor beta chains derived from one specimen sequenced in a study of response to subunit inactivated influenza vaccine. TCRdb analysed the RT-PCR reads with MiXCR anew, one entry per CDR3 protein. The profile shows about 570,000 distinct CDR3 sequences, about 11% of them singletons. This sample also appeared in a second study, on T cells expressing NK-cell markers. As reported in that work: TCR beta cDNA was generated via 5'RACE template switching incorporating UMIs.

The specimen was PBMCs from blood, collected on the day of vaccination. The receptor source for this set is a man in his fifties or sixties who received an inactivated influenza vaccine.

The rearrangement links TRBV6-5 to TRBJ1-6; D gene ambiguous. The CDR3 is made up of 14 amino acids. V dropped 2 bases and J dropped 7 bases, with 9 bases sitting between them. Germline V gives CDR1 MNHEY, CDR2 SVGAGI. The CDR3 sequence is CASSYSLANSPLHF. The DNA for the CDR3 is TGTGCCAGCAGTTACAGTTTGGCGAATTCACCCCTCCACTTT.

The chain carries TRBV6-1 and TRBJ2-1; 12 nucleotides agree with TRBD2. The CDR3 totals 14 residues. Per germline, CDR1 MNHNS and CDR2 SASEGT. V gave up 11 bases and J gave up 9 bases; unmatched junction bases: 11. CDR3 amino acids: CASREPGLAGEQFF. CDR3 coding DNA: TGTGCCTCAAGGGAACCGGGACTAGCGGGTGAGCAGTTCTTC.

This clonotype has a handful of counts. This chain joins TRBV18 and TRBJ2-7, with TRBD1 as a possible D gene (5 bases). Germline values: CDR1 KGHSH, CDR2 LQKENI. The CDR3 is 13 residues long. Trimming stripped 3 bases from V and 3 bases from J, with 9 bases between. The CDR3 here is CASSPRTIYEQYF. DNA for the CDR3: TGTGCCAGCTCACCTAGGACAATCTACGAGCAGTACTTC. Full variable domain (missing parts from reference TRBV18 and TRBJ2-7): NAGVMQNPRHLVRRRGQEARLRCSPMKGHSHVYWYRQLPEEGLKFMVYLQKENIIDESGMPKERFSAEFPKEGPSILRIQQVVRGDSAAYFCASSPRTIYEQYFGPGTRLTVT.

This clonotype was recorded many times. V gene TRBV20-1 combines with J gene TRBJ1-1, with D possibly TRBD1 on 6 matching bases. CDR1 is DFQATT, CDR2 SNEGSKA, per germline (reference sequence). The V end was cut by 0 bases, the J end by 5 bases, with 19 bases between. The CDR3 is 16 residues long. The chain's CDR3 is CSARDRGRALGTEAFF. The CDR3 region has the DNA TGCAGTGCTAGAGACAGGGGCCGCGCATTAGGGACTGAAGCTTTCTTT.

This clonotype was counted between two and nine times. The V and J genes are TRBV29-1 and TRBJ1-1; D ambiguous. The V gene's germline CDR1 is SQVTM and CDR2 ANQGSEA. Trimming removed 1 base from V and 12 bases from J, with 18 bases in between. The CDR3 contains 13 residues. The CDR3 loop reads CSVEAVRREEPFF. The CDR3, as DNA: TGCAGCGTTGAAGCAGTAAGGCGTGAAGAGCCTTTCTTT.

The chain has TRBV28 and TRBJ2-3; D assignment may be TRBD1 or TRBD2 (5 bases each). The CDR3 loop spans 16 amino acids. Germline-derived CDR1 and CDR2 are MDHEN and SYDVKM. Trimming left V 4 bases short and J 10 bases short, with 24 bases between. DNA for the CDR3: TGTGCCAGCAGTTCCTCGGGTCTGGTGGGGACGGGTGCGCAGTATTTT. Protein product: CASSSSGLVGTGAQYF.

This clonotype was recorded at least ten times. V and J are TRBV12-3 or TRBV12-4 and TRBJ1-2; 7 bases fit TRBD1. The CDR3 is made up of 14 amino acids. V shed 7 bases, J shed 4 bases, and the junction held 9 bases outside the gene matches. The CDR3 bases are TGTGCCAGCATTCGGACAGGTTCCTTCTATGGCTACACCTTC. This gives the protein CASIRTGSFYGYTF.

This clonotype came up a few times. The genes are TRBV7-2 and TRBJ2-1; 8 bases line up with TRBD2. Trimming removed 2 bases from V and 7 bases from J; junction bases left unmatched: 13. The length of the CDR3 is 17 residues. Germline CDR1 is SGHTA and CDR2 is FQGNSA. CDR3 in amino acids: CASSLSRISGTKNEQFF. The CDR3, as DNA: TGTGCCAGCAGCTTATCCCGGATTAGCGGGACCAAAAATGAGCAGTTCTTC.

This clonotype was seen a few times. The J gene is TRBJ2-7, the V gene TRBV20-1; D might be TRBD1 or TRBD2, each matching 5 bases. Germline CDR1 and CDR2: DFQATT and SNEGSKA (reference sequence). Trimming left V 2 bases short and J 2 bases short, with 22 bases between. The CDR3 loop spans 17 amino acids. This chain's CDR3 is CSARPQGPGSKTYEQYF. The CDR3 region has the DNA TGCAGTGCTAGACCCCAGGGACCCGGATCTAAGACCTACGAGCAGTACTTC.

V usage is TRBV2 and J usage is TRBJ2-2; D remains unclear. Germline CDR1 and CDR2: SNHLY and FYNNEI. The CDR3 totals 15 residues. Trimming removed 6 bases at V and 3 bases at J, with 14 bases between. CDR3 in DNA: TGTGCCAGCAGGCGTCACGGTGGGGACACCGGGGAGCTGTTTTTT. Translated: CASRRHGGDTGELFF.

The chain joins TRBV12-3 or TRBV12-4 to TRBJ1-2, with TRBD1 matching 11 bases. This CDR3 contains 14 residues. V dropped 5 bases and J dropped 4; count of bases not matched to a gene: 3. Here the CDR3 DNA reads TGTGCCAGCAGTCGGGACAGGGGGTCCTATGGCTACACCTTC. Its protein is CASSRDRGSYGYTF.

The V call is TRBV6-1, the J call TRBJ1-2, with 7 bases aligning to TRBD1. Per the germline V gene, CDR1 is MNHNS and CDR2 is SASEGT. V gave up 7 bases and J gave up 0 bases; unmatched junction bases: 2. The CDR3 sequence is 13 residues long. CDR3 in amino acids: CASTRGSNYGYTF. DNA for the CDR3: TGTGCCAGCACCAGGGGGTCTAACTATGGCTACACCTTC.

The genes are TRBV6-5 and TRBJ2-2; 11 nucleotides match TRBD2. V was clipped by 1 base and J by 6 bases; unmatched bases: 4. Germline V gene sequence: CDR1 MNHEY, CDR2 SVGAGI. This CDR3 is 16 amino acids long. DNA for the CDR3: TGTGCCAGCAGTTACTTACTAGCGGGAGTATCCGGGGAGCTGTTTTTT. It encodes CASSYLLAGVSGELFF.

This clonotype was observed at least ten times. The chain combines TRBV3-1 with TRBJ1-1, with D unclear. Between the trimmed V and J ends, which lost 0 bases and 10 bases, there was a span of 15 bases. Germline V gives CDR1 LGHDT, CDR2 YNNKEL (reference sequence). This CDR3 has 14 amino acids. The DNA of the CDR3 is TGTGCCAGCAGCCAAGATGGGCCGGGGAGCGTAGCTTTCTTT. This gives the protein CASSQDGPGSVAFF.

The table lists this clonotype with many counts. The chain couples TRBV12-3 or TRBV12-4 to TRBJ1-1; D is uncertain. Trimming took 1 base from V and 3 from J, leaving 12 bases between them. The CDR3 contains 15 residues. Here the CDR3 reads CASSLGSHGDTEAFF. CDR3 DNA sequence: TGTGCCAGCAGTTTAGGTTCCCACGGAGACACTGAAGCTTTCTTT.

This clonotype was found many times. The rearrangement uses TRBV4-1 and TRBJ2-7; D not certain. The V gene lost 6 bases and the J gene lost 3 bases, with 12 bases spanning the gap. The length of the CDR3 is 13 residues. CDR1 and CDR2 (germline): MGHRA, YSYEKL. The CDR3 region has the DNA TGCGCCAGCAGTCAGTGGCTACTCTACGAGCAGTACTTC. The encoded protein is CASSQWLLYEQYF.

In its sample, this clonotype was seen a few times. The chain uses TRBV29-1 and TRBJ1-2; the D gene is possibly TRBD1 (5 bases). CDR1 SQVTM and CDR2 ANQGSEA come from the germline V gene. Trimming stripped 7 bases from V and 0 bases from J, with 15 bases between. The CDR3 is made up of 14 amino acids. CDR3: CSEADLTANYGYTF. CDR3 sequence (DNA): TGCAGCGAAGCGGATTTGACAGCTAACTATGGCTACACCTTC.

This chain connects TRBV30 to TRBJ1-5, with no clear D. Trimming took 3 bases from V and 4 from J, leaving 13 bases between them. The CDR3 sequence is 14 residues long. The germline gives CDR1 GTSNPN, CDR2 SVGIG (reference sequence). The CDR3: CAWSQTPRNQPQHF. The CDR3 region has the DNA TGTGCCTGGAGCCAGACACCTCGTAATCAGCCCCAGCATTTT.

This clonotype showed up just a few times. A much bigger clone sits one base away, suggesting this may be a read error. The V and J genes are TRBV28 and TRBJ1-2; 7 bases are a match to TRBD1. The germline V gene encodes CDR1 MDHEN and CDR2 SYDVKM. The CDR3 extends over 13 amino acids. Unmatched junction bases numbered 3, after V lost 6 bases and J lost 2 bases. The CDR3 DNA reads as TGTGCCAGCAGGCCGGACAGGAACTATGGCTACACCTTC. Amino acid sequence: CASRPDRNYGYTF.

V usage is TRBV20-1 and J usage is TRBJ1-2; D perhaps matches TRBD1 (5 bases). The germline gives CDR1 DFQATT, CDR2 SNEGSKA (reference sequence). The CDR3 covers 17 residues. Trimming left V 1 base short and J 1 base short, with 19 bases between. The CDR3 DNA reads TGCAGTGCTAGAGGCAGGAACCGGGACGGAAGTAACTATGGCTACACCTTC. Its protein product is CSARGRNRDGSNYGYTF.

This clonotype was recorded a few times. The gene calls are TRBV10-3 and TRBJ2-5; D is possibly TRBD2 (5 bases). CDR1 is ENHRY, CDR2 SYGVKD, per germline. The CDR3 is made up of 14 amino acids. The V gene lost 9 bases and the J gene lost 1 base, with 15 bases spanning the gap. As DNA, the CDR3 is TGTGCCATGCGAGGTGAAGGACTCCAAGAGACCCAGTACTTC. This codes for CAMRGEGLQETQYF.

This clonotype was picked up many times. The chain links TRBV12-3 or TRBV12-4 to TRBJ1-1; 12 bases are a match to TRBD1. The V segment lost 6 bases and the J segment 2 bases; nucleotides outside the gene matches: 1. The CDR3 extends over 14 amino acids. As DNA, the CDR3 is TGTGCCAGCAGGGGACAGGGGGCTAACACTGAAGCTTTCTTT. Protein sequence: CASRGQGANTEAFF.

This chain connects TRBV19 to TRBJ2-3, with D possibly being TRBD2 (6 bases). The length of the CDR3 is 16 residues. Trimming cost V 4 bases and J 2 bases, with 16 bases left between them. CDR1 and CDR2 (germline): LNHDA, SQIVND (reference sequence). CDR3 region: CASSKRAGSSTDTQYF. Here the CDR3 DNA reads TGTGCCAGTAGTAAAAGAGCGGGTTCTTCCACAGATACGCAGTATTTT.